The rows below give T cell receptor beta chains drawn from one sample of a study of T cells after yellow fever vaccination. From the 5' RACE reads, TCRdb called clonotypes with MiXCR, one entry per CDR3 protein. The sample lists tens of thousands of distinct CDR3 sequences, 3.4% occurring once. Sequencing was performed on PBMCs, either bulk or a sorted T-cell subset (CD4+, CD8+, memory, or dextramer-sorted; not recorded which), taken more than 35 days after the first yellow fever vaccination. The receptors shown here come from a young man who received the YFV17D yellow fever vaccine. Both conserved end residues are part of each CDR3. D genes are given only for firm matches. A clone size is listed for some rows: how often the clone was seen (once, few, many), or a class if it is expanded.

CDR3aa | CDR3nt | d_gene | v_gene | abundance | j_gene
CASSPGTSGGLTDTQYF | TGTGCCAGCAGCCCCGGGACTAGCGGGGGGCTGACAGATACGCAGTATTTT | TRBD2 | TRBV7-8 | medium-sized | TRBJ2-3
CASSYAPGGDADTQYF | TGCGCCAGCAGCTATGCCCCAGGGGGGGACGCAGATACGCAGTATTTT | NA | TRBV5-1 | many | TRBJ2-3
CASSQDRGGYTF | TGTGCCAGCAGCCAAGACAGGGGCGGCTACACCTTC | NA | TRBV3-1 | many | TRBJ1-2
CASSVLPLGGSGENTDTQYF | TGTGCCAGCAGCGTCTTGCCCCTAGGTGGGAGCGGGGAGAACACAGATACGCAGTATTTT | TRBD2 | TRBV9 | many | TRBJ2-3
CASSPSRRQPLHF | TGTGCCAGCTCACCAAGCCGACGGCAACCCCTCCACTTT | NA | TRBV18 | many | TRBJ1-6
CASSLDGTSSYNEQFF | TGTGCCAGCAGCTTAGATGGGACTAGCTCCTACAATGAGCAGTTCTTC | TRBD2 | TRBV11-3 | many | TRBJ2-1
CASSRLRTGTVGNEQFF | TGTGCCAGTAGTAGGCTTCGGACGGGGACGGTTGGGAATGAGCAGTTCTTC | NA | TRBV19 | many | TRBJ2-1
CASRQGAYTGELFF | TGTGCCAGCAGGCAGGGGGCTTACACCGGGGAGCTGTTTTTT | TRBD1 | TRBV7-2 | many | TRBJ2-2
CASSPRREVPLHF | TGTGCCAGCTCACCAAGGAGGGAGGTGCCCCTCCACTTT | NA | TRBV18 | many | TRBJ1-6
CASSQVSGGPTDTQYF | TGTGCCAGCAGCCAAGTTAGCGGGGGACCCACAGATACGCAGTATTTT | TRBD2 | TRBV4-2 | many | TRBJ2-3
CASSQGVGGTEAFF | TGCGCCAGCAGCCAAGGGGTGGGGGGCACTGAAGCTTTCTTT | NA | TRBV4-3 | many | TRBJ1-1
CASSQTGYEQYF | TGTGCCAGCAGCCAGACAGGGTACGAGCAGTACTTC | TRBD1 | TRBV5-4 | many | TRBJ2-7
CASKVGGEQYF | TGTGCCAGCAAAGTGGGTGGCGAGCAGTACTTC | NA | TRBV2 | NA | TRBJ2-7
CASSREVGVTGELFF | TGCGCCAGCAGCCGGGAGGTCGGGGTCACCGGGGAGCTGTTTTTT | TRBD2 | TRBV5-1 | many | TRBJ2-2
CAISFDTGGTGELFF | TGTGCCATCTCCTTTGACACCGGGGGGACCGGGGAGCTGTTTTTT | TRBD2 | TRBV10-3 | many | TRBJ2-2
CASWMNTEAFF | TGTGCCAGCTGGATGAACACTGAAGCTTTCTTT | NA | TRBV2 | many | TRBJ1-1
CASSQEEGSMAFF | TGCGCCAGCAGCCAAGAAGAAGGCAGTATGGCTTTCTTT | NA | TRBV4-1 | many | TRBJ1-1
CASSPHRVTTDTQYF | TGTGCCAGCAGCCCGCACAGGGTTACCACAGATACGCAGTATTTT | NA | TRBV7-8 | medium-sized | TRBJ2-3
CTSSQDISGANVLTF | TGCACCAGCAGTCAAGACATTTCTGGGGCCAACGTCCTGACTTTC | NA | TRBV27 | many | TRBJ2-6
CASSKGRQNEKLFF | TGTGCCAGCAGCAAGGGGCGGCAGAATGAAAAACTGTTTTTT | NA | TRBV21-1 | many | TRBJ1-4
CASSRLGVHGELFF | TGTGCCAGCAGCCGGCTCGGGGTTCACGGGGAGCTGTTTTTT | NA | TRBV5-5 | many | TRBJ2-2
CASSLMSTEAFF | TGTGCCAGCAGCTTAATGTCGACTGAAGCTTTCTTT | NA | TRBV7-9 | many | TRBJ1-1
CASSLEGQNTEAFF | TGTGCCAGCAGTTTAGAGGGACAGAACACTGAAGCTTTCTTT | NA | TRBV12-3/TRBV12-4 | many | TRBJ1-1
CASSPYQETQYF | TGTGCCAGCAGCCCCTACCAAGAGACCCAGTACTTC | NA | TRBV7-2 | many | TRBJ2-5
CSAQDPNQPQHF | TGCAGCGCCCAGGACCCTAATCAGCCCCAGCATTTT | NA | TRBV29-1 | few | TRBJ1-5
CASSPGQGGQETQYF | TGCGCCAGCAGCCCTGGACAGGGCGGCCAAGAGACCCAGTACTTC | TRBD1 | TRBV5-1 | many | TRBJ2-5
CATSRDQADTQYF | TGTGCCACCAGCAGAGATCAGGCAGATACGCAGTATTTT | NA | TRBV15 | many | TRBJ2-3
CASSLTGDSGELFF | TGCGCCAGCAGCTTGACAGGGGACTCCGGGGAGCTGTTTTTT | NA | TRBV5-1 | medium-sized | TRBJ2-2
CSVAGIAGRTDTQYF | TGCAGCGTTGCAGGGATAGCGGGCCGCACAGATACGCAGTATTTT | TRBD2 | TRBV29-1 | many | TRBJ2-3
CASSRDSNTDTQYF | TGTGCCAGCAGTCGGGACAGTAACACAGATACGCAGTATTTT | TRBD1 | TRBV6-5 | many | TRBJ2-3
CSVEPGSGNTIYF | TGCAGCGTTGAACCAGGCTCTGGAAACACCATATATTTT | NA | TRBV29-1 | NA | TRBJ1-3
CASSRIVRQGKDTQYF | TGTGCCAGCAGTCGAATAGTACGACAGGGGAAAGATACGCAGTATTTT | TRBD1 | TRBV6-1 | many | TRBJ2-3
CSASRGTAYNEQFF | TGCAGTGCTAGCCGGGGGACTGCCTACAATGAGCAGTTCTTC | NA | TRBV20-1 | many | TRBJ2-1
CSARVTTGAGNTIYF | TGCAGTGCTAGGGTTACCACAGGGGCTGGAAACACCATATATTTT | TRBD1 | TRBV20-1 | many | TRBJ1-3
CSAGQPYYGYTF | TGCAGCGCGGGGCAGCCTTACTATGGCTACACCTTC | NA | TRBV20-1 | many | TRBJ1-2
CSVGRSAEAFF | TGCAGCGTGGGGAGAAGCGCTGAAGCTTTCTTT | NA | TRBV29-1 | many | TRBJ1-1
CAISLRDRANYGYTF | TGTGCCATCAGCCTCAGGGATCGGGCTAACTATGGCTACACCTTC | NA | TRBV10-3 | many | TRBJ1-2
CASSVAGVPNTGELFF | TGCGCCAGCAGCGTTGCGGGAGTTCCGAACACCGGGGAGCTGTTTTTT | TRBD2 | TRBV5-1 | many | TRBJ2-2
CAIRESLGGSGGNNEQFF | TGTGCCATCAGGGAAAGCCTCGGGGGGAGCGGGGGGAACAATGAGCAGTTCTTC | TRBD2 | TRBV10-3 | many | TRBJ2-1
CASSSAGEIQYF | TGTGCCAGCAGTTCCGCCGGAGAAATACAGTACTTC | NA | TRBV28 | many | TRBJ2-5
CAISDGPLAGYTF | TGTGCCATCAGTGACGGACCCCTCGCTGGCTACACCTTC | NA | TRBV10-3 | many | TRBJ1-2
CASTDQETQYF | TGTGCCAGCACCGATCAAGAGACCCAGTACTTC | NA | TRBV6-2/TRBV6-3 | many | TRBJ2-5
CSARDGGNNSPLHF | TGCAGTGCTAGAGATGGAGGTAATAATTCACCCCTCCACTTT | NA | TRBV20-1 | many | TRBJ1-6
CASSPLDSVYTEAFF | TGTGCCAGCAGCCCCTTGGACAGCGTCTACACTGAAGCTTTCTTT | NA | TRBV3-1 | once | TRBJ1-1
CASSQEGGSTNEKLFF | TGCGCCAGCAGCCAAGAGGGGGGTTCAACTAATGAAAAACTGTTTTTT | NA | TRBV4-3 | many | TRBJ1-4
CASSAPDREDQPQHF | TGTGCCAGCAGCGCGCCGGACAGGGAGGATCAGCCCCAGCATTTT | TRBD1 | TRBV7-2 | many | TRBJ1-5
CAFCPLLGRSEADTEAFF | TGTGCCTTCTGTCCCCTGTTGGGCAGGTCGGAGGCTGACACTGAAGCTTTCTTT | NA | TRBV2 | NA | TRBJ1-1
CASSPREGTGELFF | TGCGCCAGCAGTCCCAGGGAAGGCACCGGGGAGCTGTTTTTT | NA | TRBV4-1 | many | TRBJ2-2